The 26 T cell receptor beta chains listed next were all sequenced from one sample in a study of CD8 T cells in Susac syndrome. Reverse transcription of about 0.45 to 1 ug RNA used random hexamers. In TCRdb, the immunoSEQ multiplex PCR reads were re-called with MiXCR into one record per CDR3 protein. The sample includes a few hundred thousand distinct CDR3 sequences, 95% of them seen just once. Sequenced material: CD4+ T cells from PBMCs. These receptors were collected from a human donor with multiple sclerosis.

V gene TRBV20-1 combines with J gene TRBJ2-1; D perhaps matches TRBD2 (7 bases). The V gene's germline CDR1 is DFQATT and CDR2 SNEGSKA (reference sequence). V gave up 3 bases and J gave up 3 bases, with 12 bases separating them. The CDR3 totals 14 residues. The CDR3 protein is CSASSGGLYNEQFF. The CDR3 DNA reads as TGCAGTGCTAGTTCGGGGGGCCTCTACAATGAGCAGTTCTTC.

The V gene is TRBV19, the J gene TRBJ2-2; 8 bases are shared with TRBD2. The CDR3 sequence is 17 residues long. The ends lost 3 bases at V and 5 bases at J; junction bases unmatched: 11. Germline V gene sequence: CDR1 LNHDA, CDR2 SQIVND (reference sequence). CDR3 DNA: TGTGCCAGTAGTATCCGCCGGGGGGGAAAGGGTACCGGGGAGCTGTTTTTT. The encoded protein is CASSIRRGGKGTGELFF. Full variable domain (outside the CDR3, taken from reference TRBV19 and TRBJ2-2): DGGITQSPKYLFRKEGQNVTLSCEQNLNHDAMYWYRQDPGQGLRLIYYSQIVNDFQKGDIAEGYSVSREKKESFPLTVTSAQKNPTAFYLCASSIRRGGKGTGELFFGEGSRLTVL.

The chain is built from TRBV20-1 and TRBJ2-3; 10 nucleotides align to TRBD2. The CDR3 extends over 16 amino acids. Germline V gene sequence: CDR1 DFQATT, CDR2 SNEGSKA (reference sequence). After removal of 6 bases from V and 2 bases from J, the junction contained 11 bases not matched to a gene. The CDR3 DNA reads as TGCAGTGCACACACCACTAGCGGGGTGTTCACAGATACGCAGTATTTT. This gives the protein CSAHTTSGVFTDTQYF.

This chain joins TRBV5-1 and TRBJ1-2; D might be TRBD1 (5 bases). Germline V CDR1 and CDR2: SGHRS, YFSETQ. The V end was cut by 7 bases, the J end by 1 base, with 14 bases between. The CDR3 extends over 14 amino acids. CDR3 loop: CASAPTVSNYGYTF. Written as DNA, the CDR3 is TGCGCCAGCGCTCCGACAGTCAGTAACTATGGCTACACCTTC.

This chain joins TRBV27 and TRBJ2-7; the D gene is possibly TRBD1 (5 bases). V was pared by 1 base and J by 0 bases, with 7 bases between. Germline loops: CDR1 MNHEY, CDR2 SMNVEV (reference sequence). The CDR3 is made up of 14 amino acids. CDR3 protein: CASSLYDSSYEQYF. The CDR3 DNA reads as TGTGCCAGCAGTTTATACGACAGCTCCTACGAGCAGTACTTC.

V gene TRBV7-9 combines with J gene TRBJ1-5; tentatively, D is TRBD1 (5 bases). The length of the CDR3 is 15 residues. Germline CDR1 reads SEHNR; CDR2 reads FQNEAQ (reference sequence). The V gene lost 5 bases and the J gene lost 5 bases, with 16 bases spanning the gap. This CDR3 reads CASSPGLIGYQPQHF. The CDR3 bases are TGTGCCAGCAGCCCGGGGCTTATAGGGTATCAGCCCCAGCATTTT.

V and J are TRBV5-6 and TRBJ2-1, with D unclear. Trimming shortened V by 5 bases and J by 4 bases, and 10 bases separated the two germline ends. CDR1 SGHDT and CDR2 YYEEEE come from the germline V gene. The CDR3 covers 13 residues. The CDR3 sequence is CASRIRRYNEQFF. The CDR3 nucleotides are TGTGCCAGCAGGATCCGACGGTACAATGAGCAGTTCTTC.

The rearrangement links TRBV5-1 to TRBJ1-2, with D tentatively TRBD1 (6 bases). From germline, CDR1 is SGHRS and CDR2 YFSETQ. Trimming cost V 3 bases and J 8 bases, with 14 bases left between them. The CDR3 is 13 amino acids. CDR3: CASSYRDGLGYTF. The CDR3 DNA is TGCGCCAGCAGCTACAGGGATGGCCTAGGCTACACCTTC.

The chain uses TRBV4-1 and TRBJ2-5, with 10 positions matching TRBD2. CDR3 length equals 15 residues. Germline loops: CDR1 MGHRA, CDR2 YSYEKL. V was clipped by 0 bases and J by 9 bases; unmatched bases: 7. The CDR3 sequence is CASSQERLAGGAQYF. DNA for the CDR3: TGCGCCAGCAGCCAAGAAAGGTTAGCGGGAGGAGCCCAGTACTTC.

V usage is TRBV28 and J usage is TRBJ2-1; perhaps D is TRBD1 or TRBD2 (5 bases each). The CDR3 extends over 15 amino acids. Germline CDR1 MDHEN, CDR2 SYDVKM. The V and J ends lost 2 bases and 9 bases respectively, with 17 bases between them. CDR3 sequence: CASSLQGRGFGEQFF. CDR3 DNA: TGTGCCAGCAGTTTACAGGGAAGAGGGTTTGGTGAGCAGTTCTTC.

V and J are TRBV18 and TRBJ2-4; D might be TRBD1 or TRBD2, each matching 5 bases. With 3 bases removed from V and 7 bases from J, the gap between germline ends came to 16 bases. CDR3 length: 15 amino acids. CDR1 and CDR2 (germline): KGHSH, LQKENI. The CDR3, as DNA: TGTGCCAGCTCACCGAGCCGGGACCAAGGGAACATTCAGTACTTC. This encodes CASSPSRDQGNIQYF.

The V and J genes are TRBV3-1 and TRBJ1-1; D call uncertain. The CDR3 runs to 11 residues. V lost 6 bases and J lost 4, with 6 bases in between. The germline gives CDR1 LGHDT, CDR2 YNNKEL (reference sequence). Here the CDR3 reads CASSRGTEAFF. CDR3 nucleotide sequence: TGTGCCAGCAGTCGGGGCACTGAAGCTTTCTTT. Supplemented by reference TRBV3-1 and TRBJ1-1, the full variable domain reads DTAVSQTPKYLVTQMGNDKSIKCEQNLGHDTMYWYKQDSKKFLKIMFSYNNKELIINETVPNRFSPKSPDKAHLNLHINSLELGDSAVYFCASSRGTEAFFGQGTRLTVV.

The chain links TRBV4-2 to TRBJ2-5; TRBD1 matches 7 bases. CDR3 length: 15 amino acids. Germline loops: CDR1 LGHNA, CDR2 YNFKEQ. V was pared by 6 bases and J by 3 bases, with 10 bases of the junction left unmatched. The CDR3 sequence is CASRLGGSWEETQYF. The CDR3 region has the DNA TGTGCCAGCAGGCTAGGGGGCAGCTGGGAAGAGACCCAGTACTTC.

The chain employs TRBV27 and TRBJ2-2, with 7 positions matching TRBD1. The CDR3 loop spans 17 amino acids. Germline CDR1 reads MNHEY; CDR2 reads SMNVEV (reference sequence). The V gene end was trimmed by 5 bases and the J gene end by 4 bases; junction bases not matched to a gene: 13. The CDR3 coding sequence is TGTGCCAGCAGTCCACTGACTGCGACAGGGCTCACCGGGGAGCTGTTTTTT. Protein: CASSPLTATGLTGELFF.

The chain joins TRBV3-1 to TRBJ2-3; D not resolved. CDR3 size: 12 residues. Trimming stripped 4 bases from V and 5 bases from J, with 7 bases between. CDR1 and CDR2 from the germline V gene are LGHDT and YNNKEL (reference sequence). The CDR3 loop reads CASSLNVDTQYF. DNA for the CDR3: TGTGCCAGCAGCCTAAATGTAGATACGCAGTATTTT.

V is TRBV15 and J is TRBJ1-2; 7 nucleotides align to TRBD1. This CDR3 has 18 residues. The V gene's germline CDR1 is LNHNV and CDR2 YYDKDF (reference sequence). V shed 0 bases and J 2 bases; nucleotides not matched to a gene: 12. For the CDR3, the DNA is TGTGCCACCAGCAGAGAGATGGTCACATGGGACAGAAACTATGGCTACACCTTC. Its protein product is CATSREMVTWDRNYGYTF.

V gene TRBV4-1 combines with J gene TRBJ2-7; 10 bases are a match to TRBD1. Per germline, CDR1 MGHRA and CDR2 YSYEKL. V was clipped by 1 base and J by 6 bases; unmatched bases: 3. The CDR3 runs 14 residues. Written as DNA, the CDR3 is TGCGCCAGCAGCCAAGCGGACAGGGGGGCCGAGCAGTACTTC. Its translation is CASSQADRGAEQYF.

The chain couples TRBV7-8 to TRBJ2-5, with D perhaps matching TRBD1 or TRBD2 (5 bases each). The germline gives CDR1 SGHVS, CDR2 FQNEAQ. The CDR3 is made up of 13 amino acids. Trimming removed 8 bases from V and 4 bases from J, with 14 bases in between. In DNA, the CDR3 is TGTGCCAGCGTTCTGGGGGTAGGAGAGACCCAGTACTTC. Its protein is CASVLGVGETQYF.

The chain is built from TRBV30 and TRBJ1-2; D is unclear. Trimming shortened V by 5 bases and J by 2 bases, and 3 bases separated the two germline ends. The CDR3 has 10 amino acids. Germline CDR1 is GTSNPN and CDR2 is SVGIG (reference sequence). CDR3 sequence (DNA): TGTGCCTGGGCGAACTATGGCTACACCTTC. Residues: CAWANYGYTF.

This CDR3 reads CASSHQGGEIGSYNEQFF. Here the CDR3 DNA reads TGTGCCAGCAGCCACCAGGGGGGGGAGATCGGGTCCTACAATGAGCAGTTCTTC. The chain is built from TRBV13 and TRBJ2-1; D may match TRBD1 or TRBD2 (7 bases each). CDR1 and CDR2 from the germline V gene are PRHDT and FYEKMQ (reference sequence). CDR3 size: 18 residues. The V end was cut by 5 bases, the J end by 1 base, with 21 bases between. The full variable domain, with the rest looked up from reference TRBV13 and TRBJ2-1, is AAGVIQSPRHLIKEKRETATLKCYPIPRHDTVYWYQQGPGQDPQFLISFYEKMQSDKGSIPDRFSAQQFSDYHSELNMSSLELGDSALYFCASSHQGGEIGSYNEQFFGPGTRLTVL.

V gene TRBV23-1 combines with J gene TRBJ2-5; tentatively, D is TRBD1 or TRBD2 (7 bases each). TRBV23-1 carries the ORF label, with uncertain function. The length of the CDR3 is 17 residues. The germline V and J ends were trimmed by 7 bases and 0 bases, with 21 bases remaining between them. CDR3 nucleotides: TGCGCCAGCACGCCAGGTTGGGCAGGGGGGGACCAAGAGACCCAGTACTTC. Translating it yields CASTPGWAGGDQETQYF.

The CDR3 nucleotides read TGCAGTGTCCCACCTCGCGGGGCCTATGGCTACACCTTC. This sequence encodes CSVPPRGAYGYTF. The rearrangement links TRBV20-1 to TRBJ1-2; D is perhaps TRBD1 (5 bases). The CDR3 has 13 amino acids. CDR1 DFQATT and CDR2 SNEGSKA come from the germline V gene (reference sequence). V was pared by 7 bases and J by 4 bases, with 16 bases between.

The chain couples TRBV11-2 to TRBJ1-2; tentatively, D is TRBD1 (5 bases). Germline assignment: CDR1 SGHAT and CDR2 FQNNGV. The V end was cut by 5 bases, the J end by 8 bases, with 12 bases between. CDR3 length: 12 amino acids. In DNA form, the CDR3 reads TGTGCCAGCAGCGCGGGACCGACCGGCTACACCTTC. The encoded protein is CASSAGPTGYTF.

This chain links TRBV3-1 with TRBJ2-1; tentatively, D is TRBD2 (6 bases). The V end lost 2 bases, the J end lost 8 bases, and 16 bases lay between the germline ends. Germline values: CDR1 LGHDT, CDR2 YNNKEL (reference sequence). The CDR3 contains 15 residues. Here the CDR3 reads CASSQSPTSTHEQFF. As DNA, the CDR3 is TGTGCCAGCAGCCAATCCCCTACTAGCACGCATGAGCAGTTCTTC.

This sequence joins TRBV29-1 and TRBJ2-7, with no clear D. This CDR3 is 11 amino acids long. V was trimmed by 4 bases and J by 6 bases, leaving 10 bases between them. Germline values: CDR1 SQVTM, CDR2 ANQGSEA. The CDR3 loop is CSVGSQIEQYF. The CDR3 DNA sequence: TGCAGCGTTGGGAGCCAGATCGAGCAGTACTTC.

The V gene is TRBV3-1, the J gene TRBJ2-7, with a weak D call TRBD2 (7 bases). V was clipped by 6 bases and J by 3 bases, with 15 bases between them. The CDR3 extends over 14 amino acids. Germline V CDR1 and CDR2: LGHDT, YNNKEL (reference sequence). CDR3 sequence reads: CASSHRGGGYEQYF. The CDR3 DNA reads TGTGCCAGCAGTCACCGGGGAGGGGGCTACGAGCAGTACTTC.